The 11 T cell receptor beta chains presented below share a single source sample, sequenced in a study of blood T cell repertoires in COVID-19. Generated by immunoSEQ multiplex PCR, the TCRdb table keeps only in-frame clones and is missing some. Altogether 100,000 to 150,000 clones are present, 87% being singletons, with the ten largest covering under 3%. The material sequenced was peripheral blood. These receptors were obtained from a man aged 50-59 years with active COVID-19.

The chain uses TRBV7-2 and TRBJ2-5, with 9 bases identical to TRBD2. CDR3 length equals 17 residues. The junction had 14 bases not matched to a gene; V was cut back by 5 bases and J by 4 bases. Germline V gene lookup returns CDR1 SGHTA and CDR2 FQGNSA. CDR3 in amino acids: CASSEGLSSGVGETQYF. The CDR3, as DNA: TGTGCCAGCAGCGAAGGGCTGTCTAGCGGGGTCGGAGAGACCCAGTACTTC.

The count of this clone is one. The V and J genes are TRBV27 and TRBJ2-7; 9 bases match TRBD1. The V gene end was trimmed by 10 bases and the J gene end by 3 bases; junction bases not matched to a gene: 4. The CDR3 has 12 amino acids. Germline CDR1 is MNHEY and CDR2 is SMNVEV (reference sequence). The CDR3: CATKGQGYEQYF. The CDR3 nucleotides are TGTGCCACAAAGGGACAGGGCTACGAGCAGTACTTC.

The V call is TRBV5-4, the J call TRBJ2-5; no clear D gene. V lost 4 bases, J lost 7 bases, and 11 bases lay in between. The CDR3 is made up of 12 amino acids. Germline CDR1 SGHNT, CDR2 YYREEE (reference sequence). The CDR3 region is CASSTLSGTQYF. Written as DNA, the CDR3 is TGTGCCAGCAGCACCCTATCGGGGACCCAGTACTTC.

The CDR3 region has the DNA TGCGCCAGCAGCCCCCCAGGGGGCCTTGGAAACACCATATATTTT. Translated: CASSPPGGLGNTIYF. The rearrangement uses TRBV4-1 and TRBJ1-3; 8 bases match TRBD1. Germline CDR1 MGHRA, CDR2 YSYEKL. CDR3 length equals 15 residues. The V and J ends lost 4 bases and 3 bases, in that order; junction bases with no gene match: 5.

The gene calls are TRBV19 and TRBJ2-4; 8 nucleotides agree with TRBD1. Germline loops: CDR1 LNHDA, CDR2 SQIVND (reference sequence). The CDR3 extends over 14 amino acids. V was pared by 3 bases and J by 7 bases, with 5 bases of the junction left unmatched. As DNA, the CDR3 is TGTGCCAGTAGTATGGACAGGGAAGGGAACATTCAGTACTTC. It specifies CASSMDREGNIQYF.

The V gene is TRBV18, the J gene TRBJ2-5, with D perhaps matching TRBD1 (5 bases). The V gene's germline CDR1 is KGHSH and CDR2 LQKENI. There are 13 residues in the CDR3. Trimming removed 2 bases at V and 1 base at J, with 5 bases between. The CDR3 sequence is CASSPGAQETQYF. CDR3 nucleotide sequence: TGTGCCAGCTCACCAGGGGCCCAAGAGACCCAGTACTTC. The complete variable domain, with remaining parts taken from reference TRBV18 and TRBJ2-5, reads NAGVMQNPRHLVRRRGQEARLRCSPMKGHSHVYWYRQLPEEGLKFMVYLQKENIIDESGMPKERFSAEFPKEGPSILRIQQVVRGDSAAYFCASSPGAQETQYFGPGTRLLVL.

V gene TRBV5-8 combines with J gene TRBJ1-5, with D maybe TRBD1 (6 bases). This CDR3 contains 16 residues. The germline V and J ends were trimmed by 2 bases and 0 bases, with 12 bases remaining between them. Germline values: CDR1 SGHTS, CDR2 YDEGEE. The CDR3 DNA sequence: TGTGCCAGCAGCTTTGGGACAAGCAATAGCAATCAGCCCCAGCATTTT. Translating it yields CASSFGTSNSNQPQHF. The entire variable domain, with the rest obtained from reference TRBV5-8 and TRBJ1-5, is as follows: EAGVTQSPTHLIKTRGQQATLRCSPISGHTSVYWYQQALGLGLQFLLWYDEGEERNRGNFPPRFSGRQFPNYSSELNVNALELEDSALYLCASSFGTSNSNQPQHFGDGTRLSIL.

This clone came up once. The V gene is TRBV4-1, the J gene TRBJ2-7, with D possibly matching TRBD1 (6 bases). Trimming took 1 base from V and 3 from J, leaving 13 bases between them. Germline CDR1 MGHRA, CDR2 YSYEKL. This CDR3 spans 15 amino acids. The CDR3 DNA reads as TGCGCCAGCAGCCAAGTGTCAGGGGCCCTCTACGAGCAGTACTTC. It yields the protein CASSQVSGALYEQYF.

V gene TRBV5-1 combines with J gene TRBJ2-5; tentatively, D is TRBD2 (5 bases). V dropped 4 bases and J dropped 5 bases, with 15 bases sitting between them. The CDR3 is 14 residues long. Germline lookup yields CDR1 SGHRS and CDR2 YFSETQ. The CDR3 loop is CASSRETGWETQYF. The CDR3 region has the DNA TGCGCCAGCAGCCGTGAAACGGGGTGGGAGACCCAGTACTTC.

The chain links TRBV21-1 to TRBJ2-5; the table names TRBD2, a call not compared with the DNA. TRBV21-1 is flagged as a pseudogene. The CDR3 spans 15 residues. Here the CDR3 DNA reads TGTGCCAGCAGCAAATATGGGACTAGCGGGGAGACCCAGTACTTC. Residues: CASSKYGTSGETQYF.

The chain couples TRBV10-3 to TRBJ2-1; D not certain. This CDR3 spans 12 amino acids. V lost 4 bases, J lost 7 bases, and 8 bases lay in between. In germline, CDR1 is ENHRY, CDR2 SYGVKD. The CDR3 sequence: CAISAVANEQFF. In nucleotides, the CDR3 is TGTGCCATCAGTGCAGTAGCAAATGAGCAGTTCTTC.